This T cell receptor (beta chain) originates from a study of CD8 T cells in ankylosing spondylitis. TCRdb analysed the 5' RACE reads with MiXCR anew, one entry per CDR3 protein. Of tens of thousands of distinct CDR3 sequences listed, less than 40% are singletons. In germline, CDR1 is SEHNR, CDR2 FQNEAQ (reference sequence). V was pared by 0 bases and J by 4 bases, with 12 bases between. This CDR3 comprises 15 residues. Findings and caveats of the study: Characteristic, it appeared, of ankylosing spondylitis blood was a TCR beta motif of eight highly homologous variants.

As for this clonotype: No antigen is known for it.

This chain joins TRBV7-9 and TRBJ1-1; D is perhaps TRBD1 (5 bases). Sequenced input: synovial fluid, either unsorted or a sorted T cell fraction (not recorded which). This TCR was sampled from a male donor with ankylosing spondylitis. CDR3 in amino acids: CASSLARGMSTEAFF. As DNA, the CDR3 is TGTGCCAGCAGCTTAGCGCGGGGGATGAGCACTGAAGCTTTCTTT.